This TCR beta chain was sequenced during a study of T cells in Graves' hyperthyroidism and ophthalmopathy. Study context: At initial diagnosis, before any treatment had begun, peripheral blood was obtained. Study outcomes and limitations: Most thyroid clonotypes expanded above 0.001 were also detected in blood.

This clonotype was picked up a small number of times. Antigen specificity is unknown. TCR beta CDR3 regions were amplified from RNA transcripts. The TCR CDR3 first-round RT-PCR relied on the HTBI primer set. TCRdb fed the multiplex PCR reads into MiXCR, producing one record per CDR3 protein. The sample lists under 300,000 distinct CDR3 sequences, roughly 13% occurring once. Germline V lookup: CDR1 DFQATT, CDR2 SNEGSKA (reference sequence). The CDR3 length is 17 residues. Trimming took 2 bases from V and 3 from J, leaving 22 bases between them. In patients aged 18 to 65, hyperthyroidism was newly diagnosed, with duration under 2 months. From approximately 9.1 ml of fresh peripheral blood, PBMCs were isolated.

The rearrangement uses TRBV20-1 and TRBJ2-5; D is tentatively TRBD1 or TRBD2 (5 bases each). This receptor was taken from a woman in her thirties or forties with Graves' hyperthyroidism. The sequencing input was blood. CDR3 nucleotides: TGCAGTGCTAGATCTCGGACCCAGTCGGGGACCAAAGAGACCCAGTACTTC. Translation gives CSARSRTQSGTKETQYF.